The TCR beta chain described here comes from a study of blood T cell repertoires in COVID-19. Turning to the study itself: PBMCs, B-cell-depleted T cells, or T cells provided the cDNA or gDNA that made up the material.

The CDR3 has 15 residues. Germline CDR1 SGHVS, CDR2 FQNEAQ. Unmatched junction bases numbered 5, after V lost 0 bases and J lost 7 bases. Source study methods: Reference gene primer amplification in the assay estimated nucleated cell counts. TCRdb's table, derived via immunoSEQ multiplex PCR, lists solely in-frame clones and lacks some. Clone size and the V and J calls come from that table; the DNA yielded D and trimming. The profile shows 150,000 to 180,000 clones, 70% to 90% of them singletons. This clone was observed once. Sequencing used peripheral blood. The clonotype originates from a woman in her 70s with acute or convalescent COVID-19. The chain has TRBV7-8 and TRBJ1-5; TRBD1 agrees at 8 bases. The CDR3 DNA reads as TGTGCCAGCAGCTTAGCTGGACAGGGAGGACAGCCCCAGCATTTT. Translation: CASSLAGQGGQPQHF.